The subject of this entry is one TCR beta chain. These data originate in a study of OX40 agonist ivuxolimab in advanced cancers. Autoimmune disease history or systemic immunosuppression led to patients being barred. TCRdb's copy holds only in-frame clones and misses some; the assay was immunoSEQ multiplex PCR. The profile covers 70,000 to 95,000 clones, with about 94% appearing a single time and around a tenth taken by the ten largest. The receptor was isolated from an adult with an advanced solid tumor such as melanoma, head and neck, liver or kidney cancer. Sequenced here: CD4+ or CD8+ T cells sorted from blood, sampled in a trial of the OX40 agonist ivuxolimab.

In DNA form, the CDR3 reads TGTGCCAGCAGCTTAGGGGGTAGCGGGAATCCCTACAATGAGCAGTTCTTC. This translates into CASSLGGSGNPYNEQFF. This rearrangement joins TRBV7-8 to TRBJ2-1; 8 nucleotides align to TRBD2. V was clipped by 1 base and J by 2 bases; unmatched bases: 7. Germline V gives CDR1 SGHVS, CDR2 FQNEAQ. This CDR3 spans 17 amino acids.